These 16 T cell receptor beta chains were sequenced from one sample in a study of shared clonotypes between healthy human individuals. The method was immunoSEQ multiplex PCR; TCRdb's version includes in-frame clones alone and lacks a portion of them. This sample has more than 2 million clones, with 85% to 95% found just once. Sequencing was done on a sample of naive CD4+ T cells sorted from blood. Subset specified: CD45RA+ positively selected. All receptors derive from a man younger than 35 in good health.

The count of this clone is one. The rearrangement links TRBV4-2 to TRBJ2-1; 9 bases are shared with TRBD2. The CDR3 contains 15 residues. CDR1 is LGHNA, CDR2 YNFKEQ, per germline. With 4 bases clipped from V and 0 bases from J, the junction kept 1 base outside the gene matches. The CDR3 DNA reads TGTGCCAGCAGCCCTAGCGGGAACTCCTACAATGAGCAGTTCTTC. Translated, it gives CASSPSGNSYNEQFF.

This rearrangement joins TRBV5-4 to TRBJ1-5; D gene ambiguous. Germline V gene sequence: CDR1 SGHNT, CDR2 YYREEE (reference sequence). V was trimmed by 4 bases and J by 7 bases, leaving 18 bases between them. This CDR3 region has 15 residues. The CDR3 is CASSLVDGIGQPQHF. The CDR3 DNA reads as TGTGCCAGCAGCCTGGTTGACGGAATTGGCCAGCCCCAGCATTTT.

The chain couples TRBV5-4 to TRBJ1-1; D is possibly TRBD1 (6 bases). Looked up from germline, CDR1 is SGHNT and CDR2 is YYREEE (reference sequence). CDR3 length: 15 amino acids. V lost 4 bases to trimming and J lost 5 bases, with 18 bases between them. CDR3 sequence reads: CASSPGGPTGTEAFF. The CDR3 nucleotides read TGTGCCAGCAGCCCCGGGGGGCCCACGGGTACTGAAGCTTTCTTT.

The gene calls are TRBV5-1 and TRBJ2-3, with TRBD1 matching over 7 bases. CDR3 length: 14 amino acids. V lost 7 bases to trimming and J lost 3 bases; unmatched junction nucleotides: 8. Germline lookup yields CDR1 SGHRS and CDR2 YFSETQ. CDR3 DNA: TGCGCCAGCGGCAGGGGGTGGGAGACAGATACGCAGTATTTT. Its protein product is CASGRGWETDTQYF.

Notes on this clone: Other DNA sequences in this specimen translate into the identical CDR3. The chain couples TRBV5-1 to TRBJ1-2; 7 bases align to TRBD1. This CDR3 has 14 amino acids. V lost 4 bases to trimming and J lost 0 bases; unmatched junction nucleotides: 3. CDR1 SGHRS and CDR2 YFSETQ come from the germline V gene. The CDR3, as DNA: TGCGCCAGCAGCCTGGACAGGACTAACTATGGCTACACCTTC. Residues: CASSLDRTNYGYTF.

The chain recombines TRBV29-1 with TRBJ2-1; D call uncertain. V lost 5 bases to trimming and J lost 4 bases, with 15 bases between them. The CDR3 has 14 amino acids. Per the germline V gene, CDR1 is SQVTM and CDR2 is ANQGSEA. Here the CDR3 reads CSVRSVIKYNEQFF. The CDR3 DNA sequence: TGCAGCGTTCGGTCAGTCATTAAGTACAATGAGCAGTTCTTC.

The rearrangement links TRBV5-1 to TRBJ2-4, with D hard to call. The CDR3 has 15 amino acids. Germline V gene data show CDR1 as SGHRS and CDR2 as YFSETQ. V was cut by 3 bases and J by 0 bases, with 10 bases left in between. CDR3 nucleotide sequence: TGCGCCAGCAGCTCCACTTCGCGAGCCAAAAACATTCAGTACTTC. Its protein is CASSSTSRAKNIQYF. Looking up the rest from reference TRBV5-1 and TRBJ2-4 gives the full variable domain: KAGVTQTPRYLIKTRGQQVTLSCSPISGHRSVSWYQQTPGQGLQFLFEYFSETQRNKGNFPGRFSGRQFSNSRSEMNVSTLELGDSALYLCASSSTSRAKNIQYFGAGTRLSVL.

This rearrangement joins TRBV30 to TRBJ1-1; D remains unclear. Trimming took 5 bases from V and 1 from J, leaving 14 bases between them. The CDR3 consists of 14 residues. Germline V gene lookup returns CDR1 GTSNPN and CDR2 SVGIG (reference sequence). CDR3 bases: TGTGCCTGGGTGGGCCGGGTTCCGAACACTGAAGCTTTCTTT. Its translation: CAWVGRVPNTEAFF.

The chain recombines TRBV18 with TRBJ2-1; D gene unclear. Germline V gene sequence: CDR1 KGHSH, CDR2 LQKENI. Trimming removed 3 bases at V and 10 bases at J, with 10 bases between. This CDR3 region has 12 residues. For the CDR3, the DNA is TGTGCCAGCTCACCCGCGGACCAGGAGCAGTTCTTC. This gives the protein CASSPADQEQFF.

The chain has TRBV6-5 and TRBJ2-7, with TRBD1 matching over 7 bases. The ends lost 6 bases at V and 4 bases at J; junction bases unmatched: 9. The CDR3 is 14 residues long. Germline V gene lookup returns CDR1 MNHEY and CDR2 SVGAGI. CDR3 loop: CASSRRGRGYEQYF. As DNA, the CDR3 is TGTGCCAGCAGCCGCCGTGGCAGGGGGTACGAGCAGTACTTC.

The chain links TRBV21-1 to TRBJ2-7; the D call in the table, TRBD1, was not verified against the DNA. TRBV21-1 constitutes a pseudogene. The CDR3 has 12 amino acids. CDR3 in DNA: TGTGCCAGCAGCCCCCTTTGGGCACCTCAGTACTTC. This translates into CASSPLWAPQYF.

About this clone: The same CDR3 also results from other DNA sequences found in this sample. J is TRBJ1-1 and V is TRBV4-3; D is perhaps TRBD1 (5 bases). The CDR3 has 14 amino acids. V lost 4 bases, J lost 1 base, and 10 bases lay in between. The germline V gene has CDR1 LGHNA and CDR2 YSLEER. For the CDR3, the DNA is TGCGCCAGCAGCCCCGGGACCGCGAACACTGAAGCTTTCTTT. Protein: CASSPGTANTEAFF.

This chain uses TRBV5-4 with TRBJ2-2; 9 bases match TRBD2. Germline CDR1 is SGHNT and CDR2 is YYREEE (reference sequence). The CDR3 loop spans 15 amino acids. Losses at the gene ends were 3 bases for V and 4 bases for J; bases not matched to a gene: 4. The CDR3 sequence: CASSYSGSSTGELFF. CDR3 coding DNA: TGTGCCAGCAGCTATAGCGGGAGCAGCACCGGGGAGCTGTTTTTT.

V usage is TRBV7-2 and J usage is TRBJ2-4; D possibly matches TRBD1 or TRBD2 (5 bases each). Germline CDR1 SGHTA, CDR2 FQGNSA. V was clipped by 5 bases and J by 0 bases, with 11 bases between them. This CDR3 has 15 amino acids. The CDR3 region is CASSPPGLAKNIQYF. CDR3 nucleotide sequence: TGTGCCAGCAGCCCACCGGGGCTAGCCAAAAACATTCAGTACTTC.

This sequence joins TRBV7-2 and TRBJ1-2; D is undetermined. This CDR3 comprises 14 residues. The germline V and J ends were trimmed by 3 bases and 2 bases, with 10 bases remaining between them. Germline V lookup: CDR1 SGHTA, CDR2 FQGNSA. The DNA of the CDR3 is TGTGCCAGCAGCTTCGTCGACACGAACTATGGCTACACCTTC. Translation gives CASSFVDTNYGYTF.

This clone has just one count. The sample contains more than one DNA sequence encoding this CDR3. The rearrangement uses TRBV20-1 and TRBJ2-1; D is perhaps TRBD2 (5 bases). This CDR3 contains 10 residues. Trimming left V 4 bases short and J 9 bases short, with 7 bases between. Germline assignment: CDR1 DFQATT and CDR2 SNEGSKA (reference sequence). As DNA, the CDR3 is TGCAGTGCTACACGGGGTGAGCAGTTCTTC. The encoded protein is CSATRGEQFF.